This is a list of T cell receptor beta chains from one sample in a study of post-analysis software for immune sequencing data. TCRdb redid the calling of the PCR reads with MiXCR, one entry per CDR3 protein. The sample shows roughly 400,000 distinct CDR3 sequences, approximately 42% of them seen only once. The sample was blood. The receptors come from a girl aged 2 to 10 with multiple sclerosis. Both conserved end residues are part of each CDR3.

j_call v_call cdr3_aa
TRBJ2-7 TRBV29-1 CSAKGTAETYEQYF
NA TRBV14 CASSQVLTVTQETQYF
TRBJ2-1 TRBV20-1 CSATDGSGGYNEQFF
TRBJ1-1 TRBV7-2 CASTKGPIGEAFF
TRBJ1-1 TRBV12-5 CASGLGRENTEAFF
TRBJ2-5 TRBV27 CASSLWGQETQYF
TRBJ2-5 TRBV24-1 CATSAESQGAQETQYF
TRBJ2-1 TRBV10-3 CAISEQAGETQFF
TRBJ2-3 TRBV29-1 CSVEKGLLTDTQYF
TRBJ1-1 TRBV10-2 CASSTFSGVAFF
TRBJ1-1 TRBV10-3 CAISGGPEAFF
TRBJ1-2 TRBV20-1 CSARLRDPNYGYTF
TRBJ2-3 TRBV9 CASSVAGIDTDTQYF
TRBJ2-3 TRBV12-3/TRBV12-4 CASSALLPGLAEEPKDTQYF
TRBJ1-5 TRBV2 CASRQANQPQHF
TRBJ1-6 TRBV15 CATSRDTGGESPLHF
TRBJ2-7 TRBV6-2/TRBV6-3 CASTEQGGNYEQYF
TRBJ2-1 TRBV29-1 CSVEVFGVRSYNEQFF
TRBJ1-1 TRBV11-2 CASSKLGQGATEAFF
TRBJ2-7 TRBV10-3 CAIAQGLAEAFEQYF
TRBJ2-4 TRBV4-1 CASSHHEVKEQYF
NA TRBV20-1 CSASWGTDYEQYF
TRBJ1-2 TRBV5-1 CASSWTWGQSGYCYTF
TRBJ2-7 TRBV10-3 CAISDFLGEQYF
TRBJ2-7 TRBV20-1 CSARGGGARVYEQYF
TRBJ2-1 TRBV9 CASSDSGGVWHEQFF
NA TRBV7-8 CASRDSKETQYF
TRBJ2-1 TRBV28 CARPLRAGLRNEQFF
NA TRBV7-2 CASSGTAGYNEQYF
TRBJ2-1 TRBV9 CASSVSTSGGAMYNEQFF
TRBJ2-3 TRBV30 CAWNRDLTDTQYF
TRBJ1-2 TRBV5-1 CANSSDAGYGYTF
TRBJ1-2 TRBV28 CASSLFSGYTF
TRBJ2-3 TRBV9 CASSAAITDTQYF
TRBJ2-1 TRBV3-1 CASSQTLAGGLREQFF
TRBJ2-1 TRBV10-3 CAISGGGYNEQFF
TRBJ2-7 TRBV7-3 CASSLGQGIYYEQYF
TRBJ1-2 TRBV20-1 CSARDFRGLSYGYTF
TRBJ1-2 TRBV28 CASRPGTDYGYTF
TRBJ2-1 TRBV6-6 CASTSGANYNEQFF
TRBJ2-1 TRBV6-1 CASIVLAGSYNEQFF
TRBJ2-5 TRBV12-3/TRBV12-4 CASSFSRLAGVRQETQYF
TRBJ1-2 TRBV6-5 CASSYSTDRGAYGYTF
TRBJ1-4 TRBV12-3/TRBV12-4 CASSLTGEYEKLFF
TRBJ2-7 TRBV6-6 CASSYSTTVYEQYF
TRBJ1-2 TRBV7-2 CASSLGRQGPYTF
TRBJ2-7 TRBV28 CASFRQGVEQYF
TRBJ2-3 TRBV4-2 CASSQDQGLGTDTQYF
TRBJ2-5 TRBV29-1 CSVGQGGTQETQYF
TRBJ2-7 TRBV6-5 CASRRQDPTYEQYF
TRBJ2-5 TRBV5-1 CASSLGQYQETQYF
TRBJ2-7 TRBV12-3/TRBV12-4 CASSWAGGSYEQYF
TRBJ1-1 TRBV6-5 CASSYSSSLGTATLEAFF
TRBJ2-7 TRBV27 CASSLYPGLGEQYF
TRBJ1-6 TRBV5-1 CASSFLEEPNSPLHF